A selection of T cell receptor beta chains follows, all from one sample in a study of blood T cell repertoires in COVID-19. TCRdb's table, derived via immunoSEQ multiplex PCR, lists solely in-frame clones and lacks some. The sample has about 380,000 clones, roughly 90% seen once. The sequencing input was PBMCs or T cells enriched from blood (not recorded which). These receptors were obtained from a woman in her twenties or thirties who had recovered from COVID-19. The CDR3 runs from the conserved cysteine through the conserved F or W. A D gene is named only where the DNA matches it firmly. Where a row states a size, it is once, few, many or the class of an expanded clone; other rows omit it.

TRBV1,.,TRBJ2-7,.,CTSSPGTSGRAHEQYF,TGCACCAGCAGCCCCGGGACTAGCGGGAGGGCCCACGAGCAGTACTTC
TRBV5-1,once,TRBJ2-3,.,CASSSGIEADTQYF,TGCGCCAGCAGCTCCGGGATTGAGGCAGATACGCAGTATTTT
TRBV10-2,.,TRBJ1-6,TRBD1,CASSSGTGGSPLHF,TGCGCCAGCAGTTCCGGGACAGGAGGCTCACCCCTTCACTTT
TRBV5-1,few,TRBJ1-5,.,CASSLAEGQPQHF,TGCGCCAGCAGCTTGGCCGAGGGTCAGCCCCAGCATTTT
TRBV5-1,.,TRBJ2-7,.,CASSLEGPPGTYEQYF,TGCGCCAGCAGCTTGGAGGGGCCACCGGGGACATACGAGCAGTACTTC
TRBV7-9,.,TRBJ1-2,.,CASSLEADGYTF,TGTGCCAGCAGCTTGGAGGCGGATGGCTACACCTTC
TRBV6-6,.,TRBJ1-1,TRBD1,CASSYVRQGATEAFF,TGTGCCAGCAGTTACGTCCGACAGGGGGCCACTGAAGCTTTCTTT
TRBV7-9,.,TRBJ2-2,TRBD1,CASSNRDREVRKNTGELFF,TGTGCCAGCAGCAACAGGGACAGGGAAGTCCGAAAGAACACCGGGGAGCTGTTTTTT
TRBV2,.,TRBJ1-3,.,CASRTGGNTIYF,TGTGCCAGCAGAACAGGGGGAAACACCATATATTTT
TRBV24-1,few,TRBJ2-7,.,CATSDLQSSQLLYEQYF,TGTGCCACCAGTGATTTGCAAAGCTCACAGTTGTTGTACGAGCAGTACTTC
TRBV3-1/TRBV3-2,.,TRBJ2-1,.,CASSQSVADEQFF,TGTGCCAGCAGCCAAAGTGTGGCGGATGAGCAGTTCTTC
TRBV28,.,TRBJ2-7,TRBD2,CASSWTSGRYEQYF,TGTGCCAGCAGTTGGACTAGCGGGAGGTACGAGCAGTACTTC
TRBV2,.,TRBJ1-3,TRBD1,CAPAGQGIPGNTIYF,TGTGCCCCCGCGGGACAGGGGATACCTGGAAACACCATATATTTT
TRBV11-3,.,TRBJ1-1,.,CASSLYGQNEAFF,TGTGCCAGCAGCTTATATGGACAGAATGAAGCTTTCTTT
TRBV5-4,once,TRBJ1-2,.,CASSLYRVPSYGYTF,TGTGCCAGCAGCTTGTACAGGGTGCCTTCCTATGGCTACACCTTC
TRBV27,.,TRBJ2-1,.,CASSLIRLNEQFF,TGTGCCAGCAGTTTAATCCGACTCAATGAGCAGTTCTTC